This T cell receptor beta chain was recorded in a study of cytomegalovirus exposure and HLA in healthy donors. Study observations and caveats: Specificity for CMV antigens was confirmed in vitro for a few of the CMV-associated chains. In a later analysis, HLA-associated beta chains showed higher expansion and lower generation probabilities than comparable chains. Apparent HLA restriction characterized most CMV-associated TCR beta chains in a later analysis.

This clone was counted once. What it recognizes is unknown. PCR employed 60 Vbeta and 13 Jbeta primers. In the original analysis: Unique TCR beta chains numbered around 80 million in a later analysis, with 10 million to 14 million shared. Measured with immunoSEQ multiplex PCR; TCRdb has only the in-frame clones, and not every one. The V and J calls and clone size come from that table; D and trimming were worked out from the DNA. This sample has approximately 240,000 clones, with around 89% found just once. Germline CDR1 and CDR2: MNHEY and SVGAGI. CDR3 length equals 15 residues. Trimming shortened V by 0 bases and J by 2 bases, and 9 bases separated the two germline ends.

This TCR was recovered from a woman aged 18 to 35 in good health and CMV-seronegative. This chain connects TRBV6-5 to TRBJ2-3; a possible D gene is TRBD1 (6 bases). The sequenced sample consisted of PBMCs. CDR3: CASSYSQGTTDTQYF. The CDR3 nucleotides are TGTGCCAGCAGTTACTCACAGGGAACCACAGATACGCAGTATTTT.